One sample yielded the 27 T cell receptor beta chains listed below, sequenced in a study of blood T cell repertoires in COVID-19. Here immunoSEQ multiplex PCR was the method, and the copy in TCRdb shows in-frame clones only, minus some. The sample lists hundreds of thousands of clones, around 84% occurring once. The sequenced material came from PBMCs or T cells enriched from blood (not recorded which). These TCRs come from a woman in her twenties or thirties who had been exposed to COVID-19.

CDR3 nucleotides: TGTGCCACCAGTGACTCGGGACAGGGCACCTACAATGAGCAGTTCTTC. Translation: CATSDSGQGTYNEQFF. The chain employs TRBV24-1 and TRBJ2-1; 9 bases match TRBD1. With 4 bases clipped from V and 2 bases from J, the junction kept 5 bases outside the gene matches. The germline gives CDR1 KGHDR, CDR2 SFDVKD. This CDR3 contains 16 residues.

This clone was detected once. The chain links TRBV28 to TRBJ2-7; TRBD1 aligns across 8 bases. J lost 1 base, V lost 3 bases, and 2 bases had no gene match. The CDR3 is made up of 14 amino acids. Germline V gene lookup returns CDR1 MDHEN and CDR2 SYDVKM. CDR3 region: CASSFRGLSYEQYF. In nucleotides, the CDR3 is TGTGCCAGCAGTTTCAGGGGGCTATCCTACGAGCAGTACTTC.

This sequence joins TRBV11-3 and TRBJ2-7; 9 bases align to TRBD1. Germline CDR1 is SGHNT and CDR2 is YENEEA. The CDR3 totals 14 residues. Trimming removed 5 bases from V and 5 bases from J; junction bases left unmatched: 7. In nucleotides, the CDR3 is TGTGCCAGCAGCCCTATGGGACAGGGTCACGAGCAGTACTTC. This encodes CASSPMGQGHEQYF.

This chain joins TRBV28 and TRBJ1-5; unclear D gene. The CDR3 contains 12 residues. From germline, CDR1 is MDHEN and CDR2 SYDVKM. Trimming left V 2 bases short and J 8 bases short, with 7 bases between. CDR3 sequence reads: CASSLAKEPQHF. CDR3 DNA: TGTGCCAGCAGTTTAGCTAAAGAGCCCCAGCATTTT.

Concerning this clone itself: The same CDR3 can be traced to other DNA sequences in this sample. The chain is built from TRBV28 and TRBJ1-5; no reliable D call. The CDR3 length is 11 residues. Trimming removed 3 bases at V and 7 bases at J, with 4 bases between. The germline V gene encodes CDR1 MDHEN and CDR2 SYDVKM. CDR3 residues: CASSLRQPQHF. CDR3 coding DNA: TGTGCCAGCAGTTTGAGACAGCCCCAGCATTTT.

The gene calls are TRBV4-3 and TRBJ1-2; TRBD1 agrees at 7 bases. The germline gives CDR1 LGHNA, CDR2 YSLEER. Losses at the gene ends were 0 bases for V and 4 bases for J; bases not matched to a gene: 8. CDR3 length: 16 amino acids. This chain's CDR3 is CASSQDGTDKSYGYTF. The CDR3 nucleotides are TGCGCCAGCAGCCAAGATGGGACAGACAAGAGCTATGGCTACACCTTC.

The chain couples TRBV28 to TRBJ2-7; 7 bases are shared with TRBD1. Germline V lookup: CDR1 MDHEN, CDR2 SYDVKM. The CDR3 runs 14 residues. V shed 9 bases, J shed 2 bases, and the junction held 10 bases outside the gene matches. The CDR3 sequence: CASLTSQGAYEQYF. The DNA for the CDR3 is TGTGCCAGTCTCACCTCTCAGGGGGCCTACGAGCAGTACTTC.

CDR3 loop: CASTTPGQGLGYTF. The CDR3, as DNA: TGTGCCAGCACCACTCCGGGACAGGGACTTGGCTACACCTTC. The V and J genes are TRBV27 and TRBJ1-2; 9 positions match TRBD1. With 7 bases clipped from V and 7 bases from J, the junction kept 10 bases outside the gene matches. Per germline, CDR1 MNHEY and CDR2 SMNVEV (reference sequence). This CDR3 is 14 amino acids long.

In its sample, this clone was seen once. The genes are TRBV2 and TRBJ1-1; TRBD1 might be the D (6 bases). The germline V gene encodes CDR1 SNHLY and CDR2 FYNNEI. V lost 7 bases and J lost 4, with 16 bases in between. The CDR3 has 14 residues. CDR3: CASNQQGIRTEAFF. The DNA of the CDR3 is TGTGCCAGCAACCAACAGGGAATCCGCACTGAAGCTTTCTTT.

The gene calls are TRBV18 and TRBJ1-4; no clear D gene. This CDR3 comprises 13 residues. V lost 2 bases, J lost 3 bases, and 4 bases lay in between. Per germline, CDR1 KGHSH and CDR2 LQKENI. DNA for the CDR3: TGTGCCAGCTCACCAGGGCCTAATGAAAAACTGTTTTTT. Protein sequence: CASSPGPNEKLFF.

The V call is TRBV19, the J call TRBJ2-1; D might be TRBD2 (6 bases). V gave up 9 bases and J gave up 5 bases, with 20 bases separating them. The CDR3 spans 15 residues. Germline CDR1 reads LNHDA; CDR2 reads SQIVND (reference sequence). The CDR3: CASGLYSGTNNEQFF. The CDR3 nucleotides read TGTGCCAGCGGACTCTATAGCGGAACTAACAATGAGCAGTTCTTC.

To note about this clone: The sample contains more than one DNA sequence encoding this CDR3. This rearrangement joins TRBV3-1 (or the pseudogene TRBV3-2) to TRBJ1-3; possibly TRBD1 for D (5 bases). Trimming left V 1 base short and J 0 bases short, with 7 bases between. The germline gives CDR1 LGHDT, CDR2 YNNKEL (reference sequence). The CDR3 is 15 residues long. This chain's CDR3 is CASSQGQFSGNTIYF. In DNA form, the CDR3 reads TGTGCCAGCAGCCAAGGACAGTTCTCTGGAAACACCATATATTTT.

The chain combines TRBV5-1 with TRBJ2-1, with TRBD1 matching 7 bases. CDR3 size: 15 residues. Germline V gives CDR1 SGHRS, CDR2 YFSETQ. The trim removed 0 bases at V and 4 bases at J, leaving 4 bases unmatched. CDR3 nucleotides: TGCGCCAGCAGCTTGGAGGGGACAGATTACAATGAGCAGTTCTTC. Amino acid sequence: CASSLEGTDYNEQFF.

J is TRBJ2-2 and V is TRBV4-1, with TRBD1 identical over 10 bases. The CDR3 sequence is 16 residues long. Losses at the gene ends were 3 bases for V and 3 bases for J; bases not matched to a gene: 4. Germline V lookup: CDR1 MGHRA, CDR2 YSYEKL. Here the CDR3 DNA reads TGCGCCAGCAGCCACGACAGGGGGCGCGACACCGGGGAGCTGTTTTTT. It encodes CASSHDRGRDTGELFF.

The chain joins TRBV7-2 to TRBJ1-1; D unclear. Deletions cut 6 bases from V and 5 bases from J, with 10 bases between. The CDR3 sequence is 12 residues long. Germline V lookup: CDR1 SGHTA, CDR2 FQGNSA. The CDR3 spells CASSPTRTEAFF. Here the CDR3 DNA reads TGTGCCAGCAGTCCTACCAGGACTGAAGCTTTCTTT.

This sequence joins TRBV4-1 and TRBJ2-7; D gene ambiguous. The CDR3 loop spans 16 amino acids. Trimming took 4 bases from V and 0 from J, leaving 16 bases between them. CDR1 is MGHRA and CDR2 is YSYEKL in the germline V gene. The CDR3 DNA is TGCGCCAGCAGCCCGGCCGACAAACTCAGCTCCTACGAGCAGTACTTC. Protein product: CASSPADKLSSYEQYF.

The chain employs TRBV4-2 and TRBJ2-1; 12 bases agree with TRBD2. CDR3 length equals 13 residues. With V trimmed by 5 bases and J by 10 bases, 3 bases remained unmatched. Germline V gives CDR1 LGHNA, CDR2 YNFKEQ. The chain's CDR3 is CASSGLAGWEQFF. For the CDR3, the DNA is TGTGCCAGCAGCGGACTAGCGGGATGGGAGCAGTTCTTC.

This clone was counted only a few times. Other DNA sequences in the sample encode the same CDR3. The rearrangement uses TRBV5-6 and TRBJ1-5; 7 bases line up with TRBD1. Trimming removed 4 bases from V and 0 bases from J; junction bases left unmatched: 7. CDR3 length: 16 residues. Germline V gene lookup returns CDR1 SGHDT and CDR2 YYEEEE. In DNA, the CDR3 is TGTGCCAGCAGCCAACGACAGGGTGATAGCAATCAGCCCCAGCATTTT. This sequence encodes CASSQRQGDSNQPQHF. Using reference TRBV5-6 and TRBJ1-5 for the parts outside the CDR3, the full variable domain is DAGVTQSPTHLIKTRGQQVTLRCSPKSGHDTVSWYQQALGQGPQFIFQYYEEEERQRGNFPDRFSGHQFPNYSSELNVNALLLGDSALYLCASSQRQGDSNQPQHFGDGTRLSIL.

This rearrangement joins TRBV11-2 to TRBJ1-6; 7 nucleotides agree with TRBD1. CDR1 is SGHAT and CDR2 is FQNNGV in the germline V gene. V lost 5 bases to trimming and J lost 10 bases; unmatched junction nucleotides: 8. The CDR3 spans 14 residues. The CDR3 spells CASSLRQGYSPLHF. DNA for the CDR3: TGTGCCAGCAGCCTGCGACAGGGCTACTCACCCCTCCACTTT.

This sequence joins TRBV10-1 and TRBJ2-7, with D possibly being TRBD1 (5 bases). Deletions cut 3 bases from V and 2 bases from J, with 11 bases between. CDR3 length equals 14 residues. CDR1 and CDR2 (germline): WNHNN, SYGVQD (reference sequence). For the CDR3, the DNA is TGCGCCAGCAGTGAAGGGCAGGGTCCCTACGAGCAGTACTTC. It codes for CASSEGQGPYEQYF.

This clone was counted only a few times. The V call is TRBV5-1, the J call TRBJ1-2, with D unclear. There are 16 residues in the CDR3. Trimming stripped 7 bases from V and 2 bases from J, with 21 bases between. CDR1 is SGHRS, CDR2 YFSETQ, per germline. The CDR3: CASRGGVPVKNYGYTF. In DNA form, the CDR3 reads TGCGCCAGCCGTGGCGGAGTCCCCGTGAAGAACTATGGCTACACCTTC. The variable domain in full, with the rest retrieved from reference TRBV5-1 and TRBJ1-2, is KAGVTQTPRYLIKTRGQQVTLSCSPISGHRSVSWYQQTPGQGLQFLFEYFSETQRNKGNFPGRFSGRQFSNSRSEMNVSTLELGDSALYLCASRGGVPVKNYGYTFGSGTRLTVV.

This chain links TRBV2 with TRBJ2-1; D possibly corresponds to TRBD2 (6 bases). There are 13 residues in the CDR3. Germline assignment: CDR1 SNHLY and CDR2 FYNNEI. The V gene lost 6 bases and the J gene lost 6 bases, with 12 bases spanning the gap. The CDR3 here is CASSRLEGNEQFF. The CDR3 nucleotides read TGTGCCAGCAGCCGACTAGAAGGCAATGAGCAGTTCTTC. Variable domain in full (rest from reference TRBV2 and TRBJ2-1): EPEVTQTPSHQVTQMGQEVILRCVPISNHLYFYWYRQILGQKVEFLVSFYNNEISEKSEIFDDQFSVERPDGSNFTLKIRSTKLEDSAMYFCASSRLEGNEQFFGPGTRLTVL.

This clone was picked up one time. The gene calls are TRBV7-6 and TRBJ2-7, with D unresolved. V lost 3 bases to trimming and J lost 7 bases, with 16 bases between them. Germline V lookup: CDR1 SGHVS, CDR2 FNYEAQ. The CDR3 is made up of 14 amino acids. As DNA, the CDR3 is TGTGCCAGCAGCTTCGACGGGTCAGTTAAAGAGCAGTACTTC. It yields the protein CASSFDGSVKEQYF.

V gene TRBV6-1 combines with J gene TRBJ1-2; no clear D. Germline-derived CDR1 and CDR2 are MNHNS and SASEGT. V lost 2 bases and J 8 bases, leaving 12 bases between the germline ends. The CDR3 is 13 residues long. Here the CDR3 reads CASSESTAGGYTF. CDR3 DNA sequence: TGTGCCAGCAGTGAAAGCACAGCGGGCGGCTACACCTTC.

The chain combines TRBV4-1 with TRBJ2-3; D may be TRBD2 (5 bases). Germline V gives CDR1 MGHRA, CDR2 YSYEKL. The CDR3 spans 15 residues. V was clipped by 0 bases and J by 5 bases, with 12 bases between them. The CDR3 loop reads CASSQEGPEGDTQYF. The CDR3 DNA is TGCGCCAGCAGCCAAGAGGGTCCAGAGGGAGATACGCAGTATTTT.

The chain employs TRBV7-9 and TRBJ1-1; the D is unclear. This CDR3 contains 13 residues. The V and J ends lost 2 bases and 5 bases respectively, with 9 bases between them. In germline, CDR1 is SEHNR, CDR2 FQNEAQ (reference sequence). The DNA for the CDR3 is TGTGCCAGCAGCTTAAGCCCGGGAACTGAAGCTTTCTTT. As protein: CASSLSPGTEAFF. Looking up the rest from reference TRBV7-9 and TRBJ1-1 gives the full variable domain: DTGVSQNPRHKITKRGQNVTFRCDPISEHNRLYWYRQTLGQGPEFLTYFQNEAQLEKSRLLSDRFSAERPKGSFSTLEIQRTEQGDSAMYLCASSLSPGTEAFFGQGTRLTVV.

In nucleotides, the CDR3 is TGTGCCAGCAGTTTCGTGGGAAACACCATATATTTT. Encoded protein: CASSFVGNTIYF. The V and J genes are TRBV12-3 or TRBV12-4 and TRBJ1-3; no clear D. The ends were cut back, 3 bases at V and 4 bases at J, with 4 bases in the middle. The CDR3 runs 12 residues.